The source of this T cell receptor (beta chain) is a study of T cell responses to AZD1222 COVID-19 vaccine. Study-level findings and limits: After two AZD1222 doses, spike-specific TCR breadth and depth rose versus day 0. Targets within unmutated variant regions were reportedly found for nearly half of spike-specific TCRs. At 160-218 and 743-854, vaccine-associated CD4 TCRs were dominant, and they spanned spike.

Second doses at about 4 or about 12 weeks were pooled. Sequencing was performed with immunoSEQ multiplex PCR; in TCRdb, only in-frame clones are kept and a portion is missing. The sample lists roughly 120,000 clones, roughly 90% occurring once. Concerning this clone itself: The antigen remains unidentified.

The specimen was peripheral blood, collected 28 days after the second AZD1222 dose. This clonotype was obtained from an adult who received the AZD1222 COVID-19 vaccine.

For the CDR3, the DNA is TGTGCCAGCAGCGTACTACCCCGGGGGAGCACAGATACGCAGTATTTT. It translates to CASSVLPRGSTDTQYF. This rearrangement joins TRBV9 to TRBJ2-3; D is perhaps TRBD2 (6 bases). V gave up 1 base and J gave up 0 bases, with 12 bases separating them. The CDR3 spans 16 residues. Germline CDR1 reads SGDLS; CDR2 reads YYNGEE.